The rows below give T cell receptor beta chains drawn from one sample of a study of siplizumab effects on memory and regulatory T cells. Using immunoSEQ multiplex PCR, the repertoire was profiled, and TCRdb retains in-frame clones only, with some absent. The table shows 95,000 to 130,000 clones, with about 94% occurring only once. Sequencing was carried out using non-Treg CD4+ T cells sorted from blood. These receptors were collected from a human donor in good health. CDR3s include the opening cysteine and the closing phenylalanine or tryptophan. A D gene is named only where the DNA matches it firmly. A row's size may be missing; if present it is once, few, many or a size class.

J | D | V | length | size | CDR3 | DNA
TRBJ1-3 | NA | TRBV5-1 | 14 | NA | CASSPRDSGNTIYF | TGCGCCAGCAGCCCCCGGGACTCTGGAAACACCATATATTTT
TRBJ2-3 | NA | TRBV19 | 14 | NA | CASRGLSFTDTQYF | TGTGCCAGTAGAGGACTATCTTTCACAGATACGCAGTATTTT
TRBJ2-5 | NA | TRBV19 | 13 | NA | CASSPRGGETQYF | TGTGCCAGTAGTCCCCGAGGGGGTGAGACCCAGTACTTC
TRBJ2-5 | NA | TRBV7-2 | 14 | NA | CASSIAWMAETQYF | TGTGCCAGCAGCATAGCATGGATGGCGGAGACCCAGTACTTC
TRBJ2-7 | NA | TRBV7-9 | 17 | NA | CASSSLGLSDGSYEQYF | TGTGCCAGCAGCTCCCTGGGGCTTTCAGACGGAAGCTACGAGCAGTACTTC
TRBJ1-3 | NA | TRBV10-3 | 12 | NA | CANSGGADTIYF | TGTGCCAATTCCGGAGGGGCGGACACCATATATTTT
TRBJ1-2 | NA | TRBV29-1 | 13 | NA | CSVEEGGIHGYTF | TGCAGCGTTGAAGAGGGCGGGATACATGGCTACACCTTC
TRBJ1-5 | NA | TRBV19 | 17 | NA | CASNLQQQSNSNQPQHF | TGTGCCAGTAACCTTCAACAGCAAAGTAATAGCAATCAGCCCCAGCATTTT
TRBJ2-1 | NA | TRBV6-6 | 13 | NA | CAVVARSYNEQFF | TGTGCCGTGGTGGCGCGCTCCTACAATGAGCAGTTCTTC
TRBJ2-2 | TRBD2 | TRBV7-9 | 19 | once | CASSYQRGSGRFDTGELFF | TGTGCCAGCAGCTACCAACGGGGTAGCGGGAGGTTTGACACCGGGGAGCTGTTTTTT
TRBJ2-1 | TRBD2 | TRBV5-1 | 13 | NA | CASSLAGTNSLLF | TGCGCCAGCAGCTTGGCCGGGACTAACAGTTTGCTCTTC
TRBJ2-3 | NA | TRBV2 | 14 | NA | CAGIGAGGTDTQYF | TGTGCCGGCATCGGAGCGGGTGGGACAGATACGCAGTATTTT
TRBJ2-7 | TRBD1 | TRBV19 | 13 | few | CASAEDRGYEQYF | TGTGCCAGCGCCGAGGACAGGGGGTACGAGCAGTACTTC
TRBJ2-2 | TRBD1 | TRBV5-4 | 15 | NA | CASSFRDRDTGELFF | TGTGCCAGCAGCTTCCGGGACAGAGACACCGGGGAGCTGTTTTTT
TRBJ2-7 | NA | TRBV2 | 15 | few | CASSELPGLPGVQYF | TGTGCCAGCAGTGAACTCCCGGGACTTCCTGGAGTGCAGTACTTC
TRBJ2-7 | NA | TRBV5-1 | 15 | NA | CASMILPDSSYEQYF | TGCGCCAGCATGATCCTACCCGACAGCTCCTACGAGCAGTACTTC
TRBJ2-7 | TRBD2 | TRBV7-2 | 14 | NA | CASGRTSGTYEQYF | TGTGCCAGCGGTCGGACTAGCGGGACCTACGAGCAGTACTTC